A selection of T cell receptor beta chains follows, all from one sample in a study of brain metastases from non-small cell lung cancer. Method: immunoSEQ multiplex PCR; TCRdb's copy keeps in-frame clones and lacks some. The sample records approximately 1,500 clones, around 75% being singletons. Sequenced input: tumor-adjacent normal tissue. The receptors were gathered from a donor aged 40 or older with non-small cell lung cancer. Both conserved end residues are trimmed from each CDR3.

V gene	J gene	CDR3 protein
TRBV12-3/TRBV12-4	TRBJ1-2	ASNQESVYGYT
TRBV7-9	TRBJ1-1	ASSLPGTGDTEAF
TRBV27	TRBJ2-1	ASSLFGSAEQF
TRBV19	TRBJ2-1	ASSILAGYTREQF
TRBV7-9	TRBJ2-1	ASSLYKGGQWNEQF
TRBV18	TRBJ1-5	ASSVDGFNQPQH
TRBV6-1	TRBJ1-2	ASSEVGSNYGYT
TRBV2	TRBJ2-1	ASSILDRGEEQF
TRBV7-3	TRBJ2-1	TSSLVGTSNYNEQF
TRBV5-6	TRBJ1-1	ASSLVGQANTEAF
TRBV7-3	TRBJ1-2	ASSSQGQGAIVPGYT
TRBV3-1/TRBV3-2	TRBJ2-5	ASSRGTGDQETQY
TRBV5-6	TRBJ2-3	ASSSGDIAGVADTQY
TRBV5-5	TRBJ2-7	ASSWTPTYEQY
TRBV6-4	TRBJ1-1	ASSESSGGTEAF
TRBV7-9	TRBJ1-5	ASSPQGAGRQPQH
TRBV29-1	TRBJ1-4	SVEDLRDRQATNEKLF
TRBV5-6	TRBJ2-7	ASSSSGTGYYEQY
TRBV6-5	TRBJ1-2	ASSPQGGANYGYT
TRBV15	TRBJ2-2	ATSRDLLKENTGELF
TRBV5-4	TRBJ1-2	ASSLEGGLIYGYT
TRBV7-2	TRBJ1-5	ASSFKGVDNQPQH
TRBV7-3	TRBJ2-1	ASSEEGPNEQF
TRBV6-5	TRBJ2-7	ASSYGVGSVYEQY
TRBV7-9	TRBJ2-7	ASRRTSSYEQY
TRBV18	TRBJ1-1	ASSPFGGMNTEAF
TRBV14	TRBJ2-1	ASSLQYGGLLYNEQF
TRBV27	TRBJ1-5	ASSLLGGNQPQH
TRBV7-8	TRBJ1-4	ASSLVSQDIGKLF
TRBV21-1	TRBJ2-5	ASSCNLAFSETQY
TRBV6-5	TRBJ1-1	ACTGGTEAF
TRBV10-2	TRBJ1-1	ASCENTEAF
TRBV19	TRBJ2-4	ATTGHGLTPKGY
TRBV19	TRBJ1-5	ASSNPGQGAGQPQH
TRBV7-2	TRBJ1-2	ASSQRPYGYT
TRBV5-1	TRBJ1-5	ASNLDPTGDHSNQPQH
TRBV7-3	TRBJ2-1	ASSASGTAHNEQF
TRBV3-1/TRBV3-2	TRBJ2-7	ASSQDLSRVKTYEQY
TRBV9	TRBJ1-5	ASSVGVQSNQPQH
TRBV13	TRBJ1-1	ASSSGTEAF
TRBV2	TRBJ2-1	ASSRGGGRSYNEQF
TRBV6-5	TRBJ1-3	ASSYSGPGSGNTIY
TRBV6-5	TRBJ1-5	ASSPLGTGVQPQH
TRBV18	TRBJ2-7	ASSPLRQGAYEQY
TRBV7-9	TRBJ2-1	ASSRPRYSHNEQF
TRBV7-9	TRBJ2-3	ASSFRGDRLTSRTDTQY
TRBV25-1	TRBJ1-3	ASSGTGGNTIY
TRBV6-5	TRBJ1-5	ASRPTGYQPQH
TRBV25-1	TRBJ2-5	ASSDSPRETQY
TRBV6-2/TRBV6-3	TRBJ1-5	ASSYVGFGQPQH
TRBV4-1	TRBJ2-1	ASSQDPGHEQF
TRBV6-5	TRBJ1-5	ASSYEGTGMGQPQH
TRBV4-3	TRBJ2-3	ASSQEVPSAQY